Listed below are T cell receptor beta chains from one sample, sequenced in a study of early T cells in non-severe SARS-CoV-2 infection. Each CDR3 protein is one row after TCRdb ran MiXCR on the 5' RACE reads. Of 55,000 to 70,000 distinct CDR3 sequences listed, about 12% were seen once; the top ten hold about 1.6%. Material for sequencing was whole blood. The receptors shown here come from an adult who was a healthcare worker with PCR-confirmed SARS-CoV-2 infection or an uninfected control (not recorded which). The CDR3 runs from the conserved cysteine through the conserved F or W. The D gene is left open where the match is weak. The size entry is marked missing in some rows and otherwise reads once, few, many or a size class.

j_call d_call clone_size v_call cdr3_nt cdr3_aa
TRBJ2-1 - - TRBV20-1 TGCAGTGCTACTGGGCCCGGATACAATGAGCAGCTCTTC CSATGPGYNEQLF
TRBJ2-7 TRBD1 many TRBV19 TGTGCCAGTAGTCTATCGACAGGGAACTACGAGCAGTACTTC CASSLSTGNYEQYF
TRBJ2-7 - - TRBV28 TGTGCCAGCAGCCCCGGGACACAATCCTACGAGCAGTACTTC CASSPGTQSYEQYF
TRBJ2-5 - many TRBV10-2 TGCGCCAGCAGTGAGTTGGGGCCCGGGGAGACCCAGTACTTC CASSELGPGETQYF
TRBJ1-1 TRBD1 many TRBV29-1 TGCAGCGTGAAAATGGACAGGCTCAATGAAGCTTTCTTT CSVKMDRLNEAFF
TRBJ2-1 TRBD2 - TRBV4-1 TGCGCCAGCAGCCAAGATCCCGGACTAGCGAATGAGCAGTTCTTC CASSQDPGLANEQFF
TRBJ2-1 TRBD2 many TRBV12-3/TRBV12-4 TGTGCCAGCAGTTCCCTAGCGGGGAGGATCCTATTAGGCAATGAGCAGTTCTTC CASSSLAGRILLGNEQFF
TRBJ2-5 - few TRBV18 TGTGCCAGCTCACCACGGGGGCCAGCATCTACGGAGACCCAGTACTTC CASSPRGPASTETQYF
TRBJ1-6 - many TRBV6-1 TGTGCCAGCAGTCCCTCCGGGTTCCGTTCACCCCTCCACTTT CASSPSGFRSPLHF
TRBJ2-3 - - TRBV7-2 TGTGCCAGCAGCCCCCGATTCCAGGGAGCAGATACGCAGTATTTT CASSPRFQGADTQYF
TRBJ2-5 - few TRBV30 TGTGCCTGGAGTGTACGTAGGGGACCTGGAGGGACCCAGTACTTC CAWSVRRGPGGTQYF
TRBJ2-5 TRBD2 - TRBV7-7 TGTGCTAGCAGCAAGACTAGCGGGGCCAAACAGGAGACCCAGTACTTC CASSKTSGAKQETQYF
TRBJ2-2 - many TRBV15 TGTGCCACCAGCAGCCCAGGAGTCACCTTGAACACCGGGGAGCTGTTTTTT CATSSPGVTLNTGELFF
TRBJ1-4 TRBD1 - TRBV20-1 TGCAGTGCTAGAGGGAACCCGGGACAGGGTAGTGAAAAACTGTTTTTT CSARGNPGQGSEKLFF
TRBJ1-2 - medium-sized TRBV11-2 TGTGCCAGCAGCTTAGATCGGAGGGCAGGGAGTCATGGCTACACCTTC CASSLDRRAGSHGYTF
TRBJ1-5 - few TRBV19 TGTGCCAGCCAGGCGGTTGATCTTAATCAGCCCCAGCATTTT CASQAVDLNQPQHF
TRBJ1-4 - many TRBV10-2 TGCGCCAGCACCGGAACAGGATCCGGTGAAAAACTGTTTTTT CASTGTGSGEKLFF
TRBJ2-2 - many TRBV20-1 TGCAGTGCTAAAAGGGGGAGCGGGGAGCTGTTTTTT CSAKRGSGELFF
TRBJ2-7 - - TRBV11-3 TGTGCCAGCAGCTTAAATCGGGGCTACGAGCAGTACTTC CASSLNRGYEQYF
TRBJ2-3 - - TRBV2 TGTGCCAGCACTAACACAGATACGCAGTATTTT CASTNTDTQYF
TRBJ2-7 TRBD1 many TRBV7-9 TGTGCCAGCAGCAGCGGACAGGGGTTCGACGAGCAGTACTTC CASSSGQGFDEQYF
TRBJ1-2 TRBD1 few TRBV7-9 TGTGCCAGCAGCCCGGACAGGGGGCGGCTGGATGGCTACACCTTC CASSPDRGRLDGYTF
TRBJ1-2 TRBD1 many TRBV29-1 TGCAGCGTTGAAGATTACGGAGGGACAGGGGCCTACACCTTC CSVEDYGGTGAYTF
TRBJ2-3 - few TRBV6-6 TGTGCCAGCCGTAAGTCGGGGGTCTCAGATACGCAGTATTTT CASRKSGVSDTQYF
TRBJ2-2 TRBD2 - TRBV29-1 TGCAGCGTTGAAATCGGGGGGATGAACACCGGGGAGCTGTTTTTT CSVEIGGMNTGELFF
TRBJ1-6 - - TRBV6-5 TGTGCCAGCAGTTACTCGATGTACGGAAGCTCCTATAATTCACCCCTCCACTTT CASSYSMYGSSYNSPLHF
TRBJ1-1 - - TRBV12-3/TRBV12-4 TGTGCCAGCAGTTGGACGGCGGGCACTGAAGCTTTCTTT CASSWTAGTEAFF
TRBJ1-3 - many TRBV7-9 TGTGCCAGCAGCCCGCAGGGGCTAGGTGGAAACACCATATATTTT CASSPQGLGGNTIYF
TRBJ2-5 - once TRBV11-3 TGTGCCAGCAGCAAACTAGGGCAAGAGACCCAGTACTTC CASSKLGQETQYF
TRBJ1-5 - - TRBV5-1 TGCGCCAGCAGCTTTGATGGACAGCCTAATCAGCCCCAGCATTTT CASSFDGQPNQPQHF
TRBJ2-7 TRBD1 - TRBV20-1 TGCAGTGCTAAAGACAGGGAATACGAGCAGTACTTC CSAKDREYEQYF
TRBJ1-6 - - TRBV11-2 TGTGCCAGCAGCTTCAACAGCTTAAATTCACCCCTCCACTTT CASSFNSLNSPLHF
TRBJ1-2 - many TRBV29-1 TGCAGCGTCCAGATGACCTCCTCCTACACCTTC CSVQMTSSYTF
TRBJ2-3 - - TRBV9 TGTGCCAGCAGCGTAGGGCCGGAGGGCTACACAGATACGCAGTATTTT CASSVGPEGYTDTQYF
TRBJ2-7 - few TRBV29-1 TGCAGCGTTCCTGGAGGGACACCCATCGAGCAGTACTTC CSVPGGTPIEQYF
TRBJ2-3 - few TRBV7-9 TGTGCCAGCAGCTTAGATCCGGGCGGAGATACGCAGTATTTT CASSLDPGGDTQYF
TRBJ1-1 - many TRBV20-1 TGCAGTGCTAGACCCCTTGAGGGAGTTCCCGGTTCAGTACTCGAAGCTTTCTTT CSARPLEGVPGSVLEAFF
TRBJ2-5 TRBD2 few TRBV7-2 TGTGCCAGCAGCTCCAACCGACTAGCGGGGGGACAAGAGACCCAGTACTTC CASSSNRLAGGQETQYF
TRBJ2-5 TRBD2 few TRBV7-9 TGTGCCAGCAGCTTAAGGAGCGGGGTGGAGACCCAGTACTTC CASSLRSGVETQYF
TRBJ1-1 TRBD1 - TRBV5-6 TGTGCCAGCAGCTTGGCCGGACAGGGTACTGAAGCTTTCTTT CASSLAGQGTEAFF
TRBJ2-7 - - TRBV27 TGTGCCAGCGGGGTCCGGGGTAGCTCCTACGAGCAGTACTTC CASGVRGSSYEQYF
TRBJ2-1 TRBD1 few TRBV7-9 TGTGCCAGCAGCCCAGGGACAGGGGGGATGAATGAGCAGTTCTTC CASSPGTGGMNEQFF
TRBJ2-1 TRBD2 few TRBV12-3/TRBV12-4 TGTGCCAGCAGTCCCCCGGCCGGGACTAGCCGGTTCTTC CASSPPAGTSRFF
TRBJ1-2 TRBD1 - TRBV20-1 TGCAGTGCTAGGGACAGGTCAGGCTACACCTTC CSARDRSGYTF
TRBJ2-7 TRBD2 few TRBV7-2 TGTGCCAGCAGCTTTATTAGCGGGACATCGCGCGCAGAGCAGTACTTC CASSFISGTSRAEQYF
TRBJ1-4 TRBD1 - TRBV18 TGTGCCAGCTCACCAACGGCCGGACAGGACGCAACTAATGAAAAACTGTTTTTT CASSPTAGQDATNEKLFF